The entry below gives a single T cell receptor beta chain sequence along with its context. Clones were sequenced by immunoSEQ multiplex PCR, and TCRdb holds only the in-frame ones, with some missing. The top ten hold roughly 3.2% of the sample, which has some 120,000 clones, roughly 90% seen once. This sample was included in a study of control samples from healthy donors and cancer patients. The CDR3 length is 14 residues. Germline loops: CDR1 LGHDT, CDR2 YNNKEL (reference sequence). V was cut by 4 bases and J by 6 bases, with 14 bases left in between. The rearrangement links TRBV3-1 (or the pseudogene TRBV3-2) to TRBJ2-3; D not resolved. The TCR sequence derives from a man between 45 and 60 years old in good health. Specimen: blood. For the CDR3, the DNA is TGTGCCAGCAGCCCGAGGACCAGATCTGATACGCAGTATTTT. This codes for CASSPRTRSDTQYF.